Presented here are 2 T cell receptor beta chains from one specimen sequenced in a study of blood T cell repertoires in COVID-19. Produced via immunoSEQ multiplex PCR; TCRdb's table is partial and in-frame only. The sample includes 56,000 or so clones, 65% to 85% of them seen just once. Material for sequencing was peripheral blood. The receptors shown here come from a woman in her sixties or seventies with acute or convalescent COVID-19.

The J gene is TRBJ2-3, the V gene TRBV5-1; 11 positions match TRBD2. Germline CDR1 SGHRS, CDR2 YFSETQ. The length of the CDR3 is 16 residues. V dropped 0 bases and J dropped 1; count of bases not matched to a gene: 1. The CDR3 sequence is CASSLATSGGTDTQYF. The CDR3 DNA is TGCGCCAGCAGCTTGGCGACTAGCGGGGGCACAGATACGCAGTATTTT.

The V call is TRBV6-5, the J call TRBJ1-1, with a tentative D call TRBD1 (6 bases). Germline V gene sequence: CDR1 MNHEY, CDR2 SVGAGI. Trimming left V 5 bases short and J 0 bases short, with 10 bases between. The CDR3 sequence is 14 residues long. The CDR3 protein is CASSRQVMNTEAFF. CDR3 nucleotides: TGTGCCAGCAGTCGACAGGTAATGAACACTGAAGCTTTCTTT.